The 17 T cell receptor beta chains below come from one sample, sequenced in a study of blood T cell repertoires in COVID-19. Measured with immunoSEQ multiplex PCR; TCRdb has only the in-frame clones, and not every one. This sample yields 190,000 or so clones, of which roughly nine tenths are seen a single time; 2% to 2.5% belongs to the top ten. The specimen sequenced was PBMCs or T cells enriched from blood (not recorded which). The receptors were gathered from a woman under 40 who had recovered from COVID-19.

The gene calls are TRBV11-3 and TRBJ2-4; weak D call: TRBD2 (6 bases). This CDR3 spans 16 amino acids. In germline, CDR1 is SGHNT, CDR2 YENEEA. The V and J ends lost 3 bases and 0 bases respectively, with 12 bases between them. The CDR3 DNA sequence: TGTGCCAGCAGCTTGAATAGCGGCACAGCCAAAAACATTCAGTACTTC. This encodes CASSLNSGTAKNIQYF.

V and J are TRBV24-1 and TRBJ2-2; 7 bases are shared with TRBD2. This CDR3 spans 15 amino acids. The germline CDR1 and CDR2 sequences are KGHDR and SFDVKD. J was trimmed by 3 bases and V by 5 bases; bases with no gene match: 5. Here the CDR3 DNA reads TGTGCCACCAGTGCGGCGGGGGTAGACACCGGGGAGCTGTTTTTT. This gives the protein CATSAAGVDTGELFF.

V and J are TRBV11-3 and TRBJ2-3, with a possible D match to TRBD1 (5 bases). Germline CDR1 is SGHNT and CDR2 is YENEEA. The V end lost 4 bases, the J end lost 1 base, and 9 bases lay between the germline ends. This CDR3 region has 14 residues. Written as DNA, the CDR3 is TGTGCCAGCAGCTGGGGCAGGGGCACAGATACGCAGTATTTT. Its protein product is CASSWGRGTDTQYF.

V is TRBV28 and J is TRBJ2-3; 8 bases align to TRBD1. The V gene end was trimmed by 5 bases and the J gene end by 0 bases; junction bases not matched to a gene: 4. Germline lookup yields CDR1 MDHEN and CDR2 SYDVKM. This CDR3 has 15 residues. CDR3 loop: CASSGTGLSTDTQYF. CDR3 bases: TGTGCCAGCAGTGGGACAGGCTTAAGCACAGATACGCAGTATTTT.

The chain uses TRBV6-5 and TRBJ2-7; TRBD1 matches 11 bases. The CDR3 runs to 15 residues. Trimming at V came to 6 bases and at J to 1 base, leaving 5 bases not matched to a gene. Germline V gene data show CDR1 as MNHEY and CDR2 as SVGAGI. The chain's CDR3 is CASRAGTGGSYEQYF. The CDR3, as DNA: TGTGCCAGCAGGGCCGGGACAGGGGGTTCCTACGAGCAGTACTTC.

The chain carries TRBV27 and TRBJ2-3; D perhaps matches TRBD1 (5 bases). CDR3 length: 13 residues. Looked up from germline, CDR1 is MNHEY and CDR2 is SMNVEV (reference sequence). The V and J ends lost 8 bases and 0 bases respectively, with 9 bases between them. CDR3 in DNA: TGTGCCAGCGGACACGCTAGCACAGATACGCAGTATTTT. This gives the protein CASGHASTDTQYF.

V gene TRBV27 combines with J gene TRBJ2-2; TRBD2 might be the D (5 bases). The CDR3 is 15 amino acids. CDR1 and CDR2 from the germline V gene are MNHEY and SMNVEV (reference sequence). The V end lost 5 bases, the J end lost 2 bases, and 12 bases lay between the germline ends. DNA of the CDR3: TGTGCCAGCAGTGGTTTGGCGGGTAACACCGGGGAGCTGTTTTTT. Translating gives CASSGLAGNTGELFF.

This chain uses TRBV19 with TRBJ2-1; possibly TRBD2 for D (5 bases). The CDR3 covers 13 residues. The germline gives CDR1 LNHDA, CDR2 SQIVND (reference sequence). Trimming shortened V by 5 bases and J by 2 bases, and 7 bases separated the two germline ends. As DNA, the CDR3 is TGTGCCAGTAGTGGACTGACCTACAATGAGCAGTTCTTC. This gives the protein CASSGLTYNEQFF. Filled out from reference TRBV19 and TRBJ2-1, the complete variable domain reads DGGITQSPKYLFRKEGQNVTLSCEQNLNHDAMYWYRQDPGQGLRLIYYSQIVNDFQKGDIAEGYSVSREKKESFPLTVTSAQKNPTAFYLCASSGLTYNEQFFGPGTRLTVL.

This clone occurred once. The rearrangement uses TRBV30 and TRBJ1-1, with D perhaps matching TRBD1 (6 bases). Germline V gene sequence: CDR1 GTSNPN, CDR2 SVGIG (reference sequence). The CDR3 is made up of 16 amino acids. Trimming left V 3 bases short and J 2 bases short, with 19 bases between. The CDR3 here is CAWRGRGRGPNTEAFF. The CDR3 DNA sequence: TGTGCCTGGAGAGGCAGGGGCAGGGGCCCTAACACTGAAGCTTTCTTT.

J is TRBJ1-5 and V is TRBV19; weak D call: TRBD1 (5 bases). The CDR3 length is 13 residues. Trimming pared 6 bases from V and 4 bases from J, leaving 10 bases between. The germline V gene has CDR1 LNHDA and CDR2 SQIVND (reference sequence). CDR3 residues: CASRQPGNQPQHF. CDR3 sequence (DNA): TGTGCCAGTAGGCAACCAGGGAATCAGCCCCAGCATTTT. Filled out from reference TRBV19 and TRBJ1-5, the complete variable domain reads DGGITQSPKYLFRKEGQNVTLSCEQNLNHDAMYWYRQDPGQGLRLIYYSQIVNDFQKGDIAEGYSVSREKKESFPLTVTSAQKNPTAFYLCASRQPGNQPQHFGDGTRLSIL.

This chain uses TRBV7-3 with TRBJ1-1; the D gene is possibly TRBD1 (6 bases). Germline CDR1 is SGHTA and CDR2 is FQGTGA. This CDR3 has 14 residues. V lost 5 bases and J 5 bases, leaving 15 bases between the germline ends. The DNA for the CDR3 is TGTGCCAGCAGCCCATGGGGGGGACAAACTGAAGCTTTCTTT. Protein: CASSPWGGQTEAFF.

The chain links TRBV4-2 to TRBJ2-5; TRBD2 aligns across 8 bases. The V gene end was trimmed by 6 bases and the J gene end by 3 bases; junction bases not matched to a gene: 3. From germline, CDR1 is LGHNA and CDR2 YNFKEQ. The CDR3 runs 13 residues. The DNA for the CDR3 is TGTGCCAGCAGAGCAGCGGGAGAAGAGACCCAGTACTTC. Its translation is CASRAAGEETQYF.

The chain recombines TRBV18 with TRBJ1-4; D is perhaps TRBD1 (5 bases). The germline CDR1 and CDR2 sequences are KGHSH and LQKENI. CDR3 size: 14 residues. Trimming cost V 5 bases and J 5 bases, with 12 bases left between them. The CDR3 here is CASSKSRGNEKLFF. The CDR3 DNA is TGTGCCAGCTCAAAATCACGGGGGAATGAAAAACTGTTTTTT.

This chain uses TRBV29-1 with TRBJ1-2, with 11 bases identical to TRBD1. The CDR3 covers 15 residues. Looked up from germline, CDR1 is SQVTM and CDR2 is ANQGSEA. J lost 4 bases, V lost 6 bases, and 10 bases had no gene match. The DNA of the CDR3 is TGCAGCGTAGCTACCGGGACAGGGGGAACCTATGGCTACACCTTC. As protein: CSVATGTGGTYGYTF.

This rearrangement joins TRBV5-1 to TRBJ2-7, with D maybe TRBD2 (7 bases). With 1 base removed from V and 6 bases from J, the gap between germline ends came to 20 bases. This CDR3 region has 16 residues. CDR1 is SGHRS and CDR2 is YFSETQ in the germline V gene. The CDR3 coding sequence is TGCGCCAGCAGCTTGACAGGGATAGCGGGTGGGGGCGAGCAGTACTTC. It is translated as CASSLTGIAGGGEQYF.

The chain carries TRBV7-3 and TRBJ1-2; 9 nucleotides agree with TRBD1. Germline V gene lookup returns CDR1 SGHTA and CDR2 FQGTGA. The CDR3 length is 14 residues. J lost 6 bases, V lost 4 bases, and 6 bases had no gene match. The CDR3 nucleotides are TGTGCCAGCAGCTCCGACGGGACAGGGAATGGCTACACCTTC. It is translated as CASSSDGTGNGYTF.

The CDR3 region is CASSQDPTGVAFF. For the CDR3, the DNA is TGTGCCAGCAGCCAAGATCCGACAGGGGTAGCTTTCTTT. The chain employs TRBV3-1 (or the pseudogene TRBV3-2) and TRBJ1-1; 8 nucleotides match TRBD1. V gave up 0 bases and J gave up 10 bases; unmatched junction bases: 4. Germline-derived CDR1 and CDR2 are LGHDT and YNNKEL (reference sequence). This CDR3 region has 13 residues.